The T cell receptor (beta chain) under discussion was sequenced for a study of T cell changes during pregnancy in multiple sclerosis. Sequencing was performed with immunoSEQ multiplex PCR; in TCRdb, only in-frame clones are kept and a portion is missing. The table includes around 130,000 clones, approximately 93% detected once. The V and J ends lost 0 bases and 0 bases respectively, with 9 bases between them. Looked up from germline, CDR1 is KGHSH and CDR2 is LQKENI. This CDR3 is built from 16 residues. This clonotype was sampled from a female donor with multiple sclerosis, enrolled in a pregnancy study. The sample was peripheral blood, taken before pregnancy. The rearrangement links TRBV18 to TRBJ2-4, with D possibly being TRBD1 (5 bases). The CDR3 loop reads CASSPPRGLAKNIQYF. The DNA for the CDR3 is TGTGCCAGCTCACCACCTAGGGGATTAGCCAAAAACATTCAGTACTTC.